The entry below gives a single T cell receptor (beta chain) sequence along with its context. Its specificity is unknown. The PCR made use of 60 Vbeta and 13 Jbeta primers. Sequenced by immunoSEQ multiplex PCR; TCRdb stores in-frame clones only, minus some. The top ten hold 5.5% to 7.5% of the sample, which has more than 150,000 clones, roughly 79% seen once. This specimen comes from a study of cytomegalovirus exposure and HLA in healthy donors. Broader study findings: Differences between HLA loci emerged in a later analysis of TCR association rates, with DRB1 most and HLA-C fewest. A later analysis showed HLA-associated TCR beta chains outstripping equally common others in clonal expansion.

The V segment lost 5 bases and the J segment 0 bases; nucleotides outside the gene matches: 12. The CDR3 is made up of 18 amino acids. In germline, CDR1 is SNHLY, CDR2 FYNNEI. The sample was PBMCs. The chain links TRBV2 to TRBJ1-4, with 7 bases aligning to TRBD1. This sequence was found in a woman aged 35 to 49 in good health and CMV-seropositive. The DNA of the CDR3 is TGTGCCAGCAGTCGTACAGGGGCACTGGCTACAACTAATGAAAAACTGTTTTTT. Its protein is CASSRTGALATTNEKLFF. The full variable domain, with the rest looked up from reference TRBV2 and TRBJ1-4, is EPEVTQTPSHQVTQMGQEVILRCVPISNHLYFYWYRQILGQKVEFLVSFYNNEISEKSEIFDDQFSVERPDGSNFTLKIRSTKLEDSAMYFCASSRTGALATTNEKLFFGSGTQLSVL.